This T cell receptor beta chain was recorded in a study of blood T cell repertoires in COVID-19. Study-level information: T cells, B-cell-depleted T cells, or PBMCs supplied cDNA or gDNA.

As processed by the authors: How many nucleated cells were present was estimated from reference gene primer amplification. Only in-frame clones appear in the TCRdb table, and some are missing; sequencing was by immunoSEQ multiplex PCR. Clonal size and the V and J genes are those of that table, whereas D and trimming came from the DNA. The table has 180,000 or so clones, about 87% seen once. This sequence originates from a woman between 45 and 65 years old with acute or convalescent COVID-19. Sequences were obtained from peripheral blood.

CDR3 coding DNA: TGTGCCAGCAGCTCCGGGGGGGTCCGAGAGACCCAGTACTTC. Protein product: CASSSGGVRETQYF. The chain joins TRBV9 to TRBJ2-5, with 8 bases fitting TRBD2. V was pared by 4 bases and J by 4 bases, with 6 bases of the junction left unmatched. The germline V gene has CDR1 SGDLS and CDR2 YYNGEE. CDR3 length equals 14 residues.